These 23 T cell receptor beta chains originate from one sample sequenced in a study of monozygotic twins with inflammatory bowel disease. After re-calling the 5' RACE reads, TCRdb lists one entry per CDR3 protein, DNA absent. In all, the sample yields 150,000 to 200,000 distinct CDR3 sequences. The specimen was blood. The receptor set was obtained from a human donor with ulcerative colitis or Crohn's disease, or a healthy co-twin of an affected twin (not recorded which).

This CDR3 reads CASSSREAPNNEQFF. The chain is built from TRBV13 and TRBJ2-1; as DNA is missing, the TRBD2 call by TCRdb cannot be tested. The CDR3 consists of 15 residues. Germline assignment: CDR1 PRHDT and CDR2 FYEKMQ (reference sequence).

This chain links TRBV7-3 with TRBJ2-2; TCRdb gives TRBD2 as the D gene, but with no DNA this cannot be confirmed. Looked up from germline, CDR1 is SGHTA and CDR2 is FQGTGA. The CDR3 spans 16 residues. CDR3 region: CASSLSGGRAAGELFF. Full variable domain (outside the CDR3, taken from reference TRBV7-3 and TRBJ2-2): GAGVSQTPSNKVTEKGKYVELRCDPISGHTALYWYRQSLGQGPEFLIYFQGTGAADDSGLPNDRFFAVRPEGSVSTLKIQRTERGDSAVYLCASSLSGGRAAGELFFGEGSRLTVL.

The rearrangement links TRBV27 to TRBJ2-3; TCRdb lists TRBD2, though no DNA is available to test this call. The CDR3 is 14 amino acids. CDR1 is MNHEY and CDR2 is SMNVEV in the germline V gene (reference sequence). This CDR3 reads CASSLGLAGFTQYF.

V and J are TRBV12-3 or TRBV12-4 and TRBJ2-4; TCRdb selects TRBD2, and the lack of DNA leaves this call unchecked. This CDR3 is built from 13 residues. The CDR3 here is CASSFKGEDMQYF.

The V and J genes are TRBV4-1 and TRBJ2-7; TCRdb selects TRBD1, and the lack of DNA leaves this call unchecked. The CDR3 is 16 residues long. Germline assignment: CDR1 MGHRA and CDR2 YSYEKL. CDR3 in amino acids: CASSQDAGQGNYEQYF.

The chain employs TRBV28 and TRBJ1-2; TCRdb outputs TRBD1, but without DNA this stays unchecked. The CDR3 spans 12 residues. In germline, CDR1 is MDHEN, CDR2 SYDVKM. The CDR3: CASSLGVYGYTF.

V and J are TRBV27 and TRBJ1-1; without DNA, the TCRdb call of TRBD1 cannot be checked. The germline V gene encodes CDR1 MNHEY and CDR2 SMNVEV (reference sequence). The CDR3 is made up of 13 amino acids. CDR3: CASSQGVGGFAFF.

The rearrangement uses TRBV7-2 and TRBJ1-6; TCRdb returns TRBD1, unconfirmable since there is no DNA. In germline, CDR1 is SGHTA, CDR2 FQGNSA. The length of the CDR3 is 16 residues. CDR3 region: CASSLEAGDRGSPLHF.

The chain joins TRBV30 to TRBJ1-1; TCRdb selects TRBD1, and the lack of DNA leaves this call unchecked. Per the germline V gene, CDR1 is GTSNPN and CDR2 is SVGIG (reference sequence). This CDR3 has 17 amino acids. The CDR3 spells CAWIPGITARGNTEAFF. The whole variable domain, remainder taken from reference TRBV30 and TRBJ1-1, is SQTIHQWPATLVQPVGSPLSLECTVEGTSNPNLYWYRQAAGRGLQLLFYSVGIGQISSEVPQNLSASRPQDRQFILSSKKLLLSDSGFYLCAWIPGITARGNTEAFFGQGTRLTVV.

The chain joins TRBV20-1 to TRBJ2-7; the TCRdb call, TRBD2, lacks DNA for checking. This CDR3 has 13 residues. Germline values: CDR1 DFQATT, CDR2 SNEGSKA (reference sequence). This chain's CDR3 is CSAEASGPYEQYF.

The rearrangement joins TRBV20-1 to TRBJ1-2. The CDR3 contains 12 residues. CDR1 and CDR2 (germline): DFQATT, SNEGSKA (reference sequence). Here the CDR3 reads CSASTRLYGYTF.

This chain links TRBV5-1 with TRBJ2-2. The length of the CDR3 is 14 residues. Germline values: CDR1 SGHRS, CDR2 YFSETQ. The CDR3 reads CASSPYLNTGELFF.

CDR3: CASSNSPVEQFF. This chain uses TRBV6-2 or TRBV6-3 with TRBJ2-1. The CDR3 covers 12 residues. Per the germline V gene, CDR1 is MNHEY and CDR2 is SVGEGT.

V is TRBV30 and J is TRBJ2-5; TCRdb proposes TRBD1, but this gene call is untestable without DNA. Per germline, CDR1 GTSNPN and CDR2 SVGIG (reference sequence). The CDR3 runs 13 residues. The CDR3 loop is CASTTGTQETQYF.

The chain couples TRBV5-1 to TRBJ1-1; TCRdb names TRBD1, which stays unverified in the absence of DNA. CDR1 and CDR2 from the germline V gene are SGHRS and YFSETQ. The CDR3 contains 16 residues. CDR3 amino acids: CASSLAAQGSNTEAFF.

The genes are TRBV7-3 and TRBJ2-2. Looked up from germline, CDR1 is SGHTA and CDR2 is FQGTGA. The CDR3 is 14 residues long. The CDR3 here is CASSIGANTGELFF.

The chain joins TRBV4-2 to TRBJ1-4; the D call of TRBD1 rests on TCRdb alone, since no DNA is present to check it. There are 16 residues in the CDR3. Per germline, CDR1 LGHNA and CDR2 YNFKEQ. The CDR3 protein is CASSQDMGTVNEKRFF.

CDR3 amino acids: CASSPTTGQGAGELFF. The chain links TRBV18 to TRBJ2-2; the D call from TCRdb, TRBD1, cannot be confirmed without DNA. Germline-derived CDR1 and CDR2 are KGHSH and LQKENI. CDR3 length equals 16 residues. Looking up the rest from reference TRBV18 and TRBJ2-2 gives the full variable domain: NAGVMQNPRHLVRRRGQEARLRCSPMKGHSHVYWYRQLPEEGLKFMVYLQKENIIDESGMPKERFSAEFPKEGPSILRIQQVVRGDSAAYFCASSPTTGQGAGELFFGEGSRLTVL.

The chain joins TRBV20-1 to TRBJ1-1; absent DNA, TCRdb's TRBD1 call cannot be checked. The germline gives CDR1 DFQATT, CDR2 SNEGSKA (reference sequence). The CDR3 contains 12 residues. CDR3 amino acids: CSARDPGAEAFF.

The chain couples TRBV5-4 to TRBJ2-7. The CDR3 extends over 15 amino acids. The germline gives CDR1 SGHNT, CDR2 YYREEE (reference sequence). The CDR3 loop is CASSPAGQGAYEQYF.

The CDR3 region is CASSGDGGQVSPLHF. The rearrangement joins TRBV6-1 to TRBJ1-6; checking the TCRdb D call of TRBD1 is not possible without DNA. The CDR3 spans 15 residues. Germline CDR1 reads MNHNS; CDR2 reads SASEGT.

The V call is TRBV6-1, the J call TRBJ2-1; TCRdb designates TRBD2, a call that cannot be tested without DNA. This CDR3 region has 15 residues. Per germline, CDR1 MNHNS and CDR2 SASEGT. The chain's CDR3 is CASSKTSQRYNEQFF.

The rearrangement uses TRBV7-3 and TRBJ2-3; TCRdb's D call, TRBD2, is unchecked because there is no DNA. The CDR3 extends over 17 amino acids. Germline assignment: CDR1 SGHTA and CDR2 FQGTGA. CDR3 sequence: CASSARLAGGPLDTQYF.